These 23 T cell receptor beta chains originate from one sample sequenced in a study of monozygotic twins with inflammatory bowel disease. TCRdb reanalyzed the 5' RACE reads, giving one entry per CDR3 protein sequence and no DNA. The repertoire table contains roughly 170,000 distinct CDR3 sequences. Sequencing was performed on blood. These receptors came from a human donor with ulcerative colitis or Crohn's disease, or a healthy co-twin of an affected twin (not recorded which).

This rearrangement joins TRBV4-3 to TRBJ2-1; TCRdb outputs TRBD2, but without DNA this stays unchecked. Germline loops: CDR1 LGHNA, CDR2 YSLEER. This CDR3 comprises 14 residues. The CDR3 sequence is CASSPGAYGDEQFF.

The CDR3 here is CASSLGILNEQFF. The chain recombines TRBV7-3 with TRBJ2-1. CDR3 length: 13 amino acids. The V gene's germline CDR1 is SGHTA and CDR2 FQGTGA.

Here the CDR3 reads CSARAPPGFYGYTF. The chain is built from TRBV20-1 and TRBJ1-2; TCRdb returns TRBD1, unconfirmable since there is no DNA. This CDR3 contains 14 residues. Germline V lookup: CDR1 DFQATT, CDR2 SNEGSKA (reference sequence).

The CDR3 loop is CASSFQGSVGSYEQYF. V and J are TRBV7-2 and TRBJ2-7. This CDR3 contains 16 residues. Germline CDR1 SGHTA, CDR2 FQGNSA.

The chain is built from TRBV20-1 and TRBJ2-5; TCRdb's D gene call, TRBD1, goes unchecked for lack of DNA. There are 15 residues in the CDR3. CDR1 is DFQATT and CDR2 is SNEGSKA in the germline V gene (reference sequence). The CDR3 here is CSARDFGGTQETQYF.

The CDR3 here is CASSLRRRTNTGELFF. V gene TRBV5-4 combines with J gene TRBJ2-2; without DNA, the TCRdb call of TRBD2 cannot be checked. Per the germline V gene, CDR1 is SGHNT and CDR2 is YYREEE (reference sequence). The CDR3 has 16 residues.

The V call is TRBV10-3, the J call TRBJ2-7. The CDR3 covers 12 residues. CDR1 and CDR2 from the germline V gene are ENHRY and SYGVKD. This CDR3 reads CAISEGSTEQYF.

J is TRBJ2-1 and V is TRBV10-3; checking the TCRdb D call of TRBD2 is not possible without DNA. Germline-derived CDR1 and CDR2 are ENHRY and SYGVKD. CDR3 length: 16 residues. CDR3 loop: CAISRLLAGNYNEQFF.

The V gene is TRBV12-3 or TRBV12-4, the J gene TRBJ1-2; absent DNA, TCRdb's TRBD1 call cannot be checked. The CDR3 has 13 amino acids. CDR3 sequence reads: CASSPRDAYGYTF.

CDR3: CSVEEAESYEQYF. The chain links TRBV29-1 to TRBJ2-7. This CDR3 contains 13 residues. The germline V gene encodes CDR1 SQVTM and CDR2 ANQGSEA.

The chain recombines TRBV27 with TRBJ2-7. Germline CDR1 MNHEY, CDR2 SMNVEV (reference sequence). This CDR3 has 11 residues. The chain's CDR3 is CASRTRYEQYF.

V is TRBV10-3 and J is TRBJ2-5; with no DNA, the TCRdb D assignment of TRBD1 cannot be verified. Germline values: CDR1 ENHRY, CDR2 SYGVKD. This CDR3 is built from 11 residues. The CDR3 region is CAISGGETQYF.

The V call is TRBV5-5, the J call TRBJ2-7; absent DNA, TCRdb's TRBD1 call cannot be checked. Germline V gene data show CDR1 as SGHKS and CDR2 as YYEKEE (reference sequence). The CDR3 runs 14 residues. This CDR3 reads CASSLGDRFGEQYF.

CDR3 amino acids: CASSSKGAQYF. V gene TRBV2 combines with J gene TRBJ2-7; without DNA, the TCRdb call of TRBD1 cannot be checked. The CDR3 consists of 11 residues. Germline V lookup: CDR1 SNHLY, CDR2 FYNNEI.

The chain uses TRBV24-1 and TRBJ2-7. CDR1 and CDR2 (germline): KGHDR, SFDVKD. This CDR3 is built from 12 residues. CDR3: CASSDQSYEQYF.

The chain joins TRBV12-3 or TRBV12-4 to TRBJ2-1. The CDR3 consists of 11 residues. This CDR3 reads CASSWNGEQFF.

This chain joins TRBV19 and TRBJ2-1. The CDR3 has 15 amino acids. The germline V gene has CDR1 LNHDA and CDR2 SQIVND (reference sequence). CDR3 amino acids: CASSIGSGPSNEQFF.

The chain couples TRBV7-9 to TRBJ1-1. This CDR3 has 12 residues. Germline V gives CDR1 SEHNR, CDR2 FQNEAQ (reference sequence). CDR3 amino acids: CASSRLDTEAFF.

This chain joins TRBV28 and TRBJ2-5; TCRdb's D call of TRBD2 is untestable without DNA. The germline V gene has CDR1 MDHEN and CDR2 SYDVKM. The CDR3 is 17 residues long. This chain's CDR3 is CASSPRGLAGNQETQYF.

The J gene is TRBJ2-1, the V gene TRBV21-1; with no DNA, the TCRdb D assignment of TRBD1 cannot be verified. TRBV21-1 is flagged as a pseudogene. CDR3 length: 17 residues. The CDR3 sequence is CASSFHPGGGNGNEQFF.

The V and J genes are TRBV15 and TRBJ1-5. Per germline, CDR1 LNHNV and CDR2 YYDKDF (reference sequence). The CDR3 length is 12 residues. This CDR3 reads CATSRADQPQHF.

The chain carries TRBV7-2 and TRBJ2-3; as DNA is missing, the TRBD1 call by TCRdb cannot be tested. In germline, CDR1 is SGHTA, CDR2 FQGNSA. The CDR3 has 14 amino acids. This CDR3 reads CATSGGWGTDTQYF.

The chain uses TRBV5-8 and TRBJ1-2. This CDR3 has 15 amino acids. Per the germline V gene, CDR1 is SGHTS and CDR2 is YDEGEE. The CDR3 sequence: CASSPYREGFHGYTF.